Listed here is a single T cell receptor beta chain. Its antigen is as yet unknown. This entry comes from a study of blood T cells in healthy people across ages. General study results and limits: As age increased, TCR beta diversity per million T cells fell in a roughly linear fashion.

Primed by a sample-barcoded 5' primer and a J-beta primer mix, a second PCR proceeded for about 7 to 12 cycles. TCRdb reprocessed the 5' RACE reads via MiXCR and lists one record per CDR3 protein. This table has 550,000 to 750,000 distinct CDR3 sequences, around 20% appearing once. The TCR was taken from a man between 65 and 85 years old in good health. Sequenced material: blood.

The DNA of the CDR3 is TGTGCCAGCAGCCTCTTTTTAGCGGGAGGTACAGATACGCAGTATTTT. Its protein product is CASSLFLAGGTDTQYF. The chain joins TRBV7-9 to TRBJ2-3, with TRBD2 matching 10 bases. From germline, CDR1 is SEHNR and CDR2 FQNEAQ (reference sequence). The CDR3 sequence is 16 residues long. After removal of 5 bases from V and 3 bases from J, the junction contained 8 bases not matched to a gene. The full variable domain, its missing parts supplied by reference TRBV7-9 and TRBJ2-3, is DTGVSQNPRHKITKRGQNVTFRCDPISEHNRLYWYRQTLGQGPEFLTYFQNEAQLEKSRLLSDRFSAERPKGSFSTLEIQRTEQGDSAMYLCASSLFLAGGTDTQYFGPGTRLTVL.